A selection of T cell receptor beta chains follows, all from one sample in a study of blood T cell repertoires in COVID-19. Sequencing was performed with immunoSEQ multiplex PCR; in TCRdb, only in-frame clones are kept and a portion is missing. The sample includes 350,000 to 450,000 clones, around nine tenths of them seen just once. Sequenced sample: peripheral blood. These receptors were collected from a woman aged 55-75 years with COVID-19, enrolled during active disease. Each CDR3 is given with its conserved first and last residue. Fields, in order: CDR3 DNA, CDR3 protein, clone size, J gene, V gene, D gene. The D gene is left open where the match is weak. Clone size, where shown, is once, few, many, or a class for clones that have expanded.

TGTGCCAGCAGCTCGGGCGGACTAGCGGGGCTGCTGCGAGGCACCGGGGAGCTGTTTTTT | CASSSGGLAGLLRGTGELFF | - | TRBJ2-2 | TRBV5-4 | TRBD2
TGTGCCAGCAGCCAAGACAGTAACACTGAAGCTTTCTTT | CASSQDSNTEAFF | - | TRBJ1-1 | TRBV14 | -
TGTGCCTGGAGCCCGGGACAGAGCACAGATACGCAGTATTTT | CAWSPGQSTDTQYF | - | TRBJ2-3 | TRBV30 | TRBD1
TGTGCCACCAGCAAAGGACAGGGGAAAGGTCAGCCCCAGCATTTT | CATSKGQGKGQPQHF | - | TRBJ1-5 | TRBV15 | TRBD1
TGCGCCAGCAGCTTGGTCCCGTCTAGCGGGGGCCTCACCTACGAGCAGTACTTC | CASSLVPSSGGLTYEQYF | - | TRBJ2-7 | TRBV5-1 | TRBD2
TGTGCCAGCCGACAGGGTGGAGGTTCACCCCTCCACTTT | CASRQGGGSPLHF | - | TRBJ1-6 | TRBV6-5 | TRBD1
TGTGCCAGCAGCTTAGCGCAGGGGAGCACAGATACGCAGTATTTT | CASSLAQGSTDTQYF | once | TRBJ2-3 | TRBV7-9 | -
TGTGCCAGCAGCCCGGACAGCTTCTACGAGCAGTACTTC | CASSPDSFYEQYF | - | TRBJ2-7 | TRBV7-9 | -
TGTGCCATCAGTTATGAGACCTACAATGAGCAGTTCTTC | CAISYETYNEQFF | - | TRBJ2-1 | TRBV10-3 | -
TGTGCCAGCAGTGCCCTACAGGGTTCGTACCAGCCCCAGCATTTT | CASSALQGSYQPQHF | few | TRBJ1-5 | TRBV2 | -
TGTGCCAGCAGTTACGGGCAGGACACCGATACGCAGTATTTT | CASSYGQDTDTQYF | - | TRBJ2-3 | TRBV6-5 | -
TGTGCCAGCAGCTTAGCGAGGACAGGGGCAAATGAAAAACTGTTTTTT | CASSLARTGANEKLFF | few | TRBJ1-4 | TRBV7-9 | TRBD1
TGTGCCAGCAGCCCTGACAACGGTGAGCAGTTCTTC | CASSPDNGEQFF | - | TRBJ2-1 | TRBV7-3 | -
TGTGCTAGTGGTTTGGCTACCGGGACAAGGGCCCTAGGCTATGGCTACACCTTC | CASGLATGTRALGYGYTF | - | TRBJ1-2 | TRBV12-5 | -
TGTGCCAGCAGCAAGACAGGGGACGAGCAGTACTTC | CASSKTGDEQYF | once | TRBJ2-7 | TRBV27 | TRBD1
TGTGCCAGCAGTTTCCCACAGGGGATTATCACAGATACGCAGTATTTT | CASSFPQGIITDTQYF | - | TRBJ2-3 | TRBV6-2/TRBV6-3 | TRBD1
TGTGCCAGCAGCCATTTACAGGAAAATTCACCCCTCCACTTT | CASSHLQENSPLHF | - | TRBJ1-6 | TRBV7-9 | -
TGTGCCATCAGTGGATCAGGGTACAGCTCCTACAATGAGCAGTTCTTC | CAISGSGYSSYNEQFF | - | TRBJ2-1 | TRBV10-3 | -
TGTGCCAGCTCCCCCGCAGGGTACACTGAAGCTTTCTTT | CASSPAGYTEAFF | once | TRBJ1-1 | TRBV18 | -
TGTGCCAGCAGCTTACCGGGACAGCTCAGTCAGCCCCAGCATTTT | CASSLPGQLSQPQHF | - | TRBJ1-5 | TRBV5-5 | TRBD1
TGTGCCAGCAGCGTAGCAGGGGGGAACTATGGCTACACCTTC | CASSVAGGNYGYTF | - | TRBJ1-2 | TRBV9 | TRBD1
TGCGCCAGCAGCCTAGCGGGGGGTCATTACAATGAGCAGTTCTTC | CASSLAGGHYNEQFF | - | TRBJ2-1 | TRBV4-3 | TRBD2
TGCGCCAGCAGCCCCCAGGGGGCAACTAATGAAAAACTGTTTTTT | CASSPQGATNEKLFF | - | TRBJ1-4 | TRBV5-1 | TRBD1
TGTGCCAGCAGTGATGTAGGGGTAAGCGAGCAGTACTTC | CASSDVGVSEQYF | - | TRBJ2-7 | TRBV25-1 | -
TGTGCCAGCAGCTTGGACAGGGCATTAAGCAGCAATCAGCCCCAGCATTTT | CASSLDRALSSNQPQHF | - | TRBJ1-5 | TRBV11-2 | TRBD1
TGTGCCAGCAGTGGACAGGGGGTCCCCACAGATACGCAGTATTTT | CASSGQGVPTDTQYF | - | TRBJ2-3 | TRBV9 | TRBD1
TGTGCCAGCAGTAAGGAGGAACACTATGGCTACACCTTC | CASSKEEHYGYTF | - | TRBJ1-2 | TRBV6-5 | -
TGTGCCAGCTCACCTCCGGACAGATTTGAACAAGAGACCCAGTACTTC | CASSPPDRFEQETQYF | once | TRBJ2-5 | TRBV18 | -
TGTGCCAGTACCCTATCCTGGGACTTCCCCATGGGAACCTTC | CASTLSWDFPMGTF | - | TRBJ1-2 | TRBV19 | -
TGTGCCAGCAGTGAATTTCCGGTCAGCTACACCTTC | CASSEFPVSYTF | - | TRBJ1-2 | TRBV6-1 | -
TGTGCCAGCAGTGAAGGTGCAGGCGACTATGGCTACACCTTC | CASSEGAGDYGYTF | few | TRBJ1-2 | TRBV6-4 | -
TGTGCCAGCTCACCACCGACAAGAGCCAAAAACATTCAGTACTTC | CASSPPTRAKNIQYF | - | TRBJ2-4 | TRBV18 | -
TGTGCCAGCAGCGTAGAGCCAGGGGGCAGGAACGAGCAGTACTTC | CASSVEPGGRNEQYF | - | TRBJ2-7 | TRBV9 | TRBD1
TGTGCCAGCAGCCAAGATCGCCAGGGGTACAGAGATACGCAGTATTTT | CASSQDRQGYRDTQYF | - | TRBJ2-3 | TRBV4-2 | -
TGTGCCAGCAGTGAAGGCGGACAGTCTAACTATGGCTACACCTTC | CASSEGGQSNYGYTF | - | TRBJ1-2 | TRBV6-1 | -